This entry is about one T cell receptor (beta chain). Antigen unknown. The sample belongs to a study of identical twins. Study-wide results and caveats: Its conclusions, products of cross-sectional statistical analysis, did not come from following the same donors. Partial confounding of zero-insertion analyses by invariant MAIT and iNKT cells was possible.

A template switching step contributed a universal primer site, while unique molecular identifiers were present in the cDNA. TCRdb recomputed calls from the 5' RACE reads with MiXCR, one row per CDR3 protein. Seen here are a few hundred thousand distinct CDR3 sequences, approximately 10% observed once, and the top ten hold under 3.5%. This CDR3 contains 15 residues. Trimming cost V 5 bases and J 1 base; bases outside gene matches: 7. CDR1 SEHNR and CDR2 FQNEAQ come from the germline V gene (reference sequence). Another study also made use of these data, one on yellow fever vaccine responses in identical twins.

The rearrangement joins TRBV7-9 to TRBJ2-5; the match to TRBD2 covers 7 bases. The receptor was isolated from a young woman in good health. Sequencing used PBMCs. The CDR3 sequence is CASSGLGPIQETQYF. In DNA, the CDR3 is TGTGCCAGCAGCGGACTAGGACCCATCCAAGAGACCCAGTACTTC.